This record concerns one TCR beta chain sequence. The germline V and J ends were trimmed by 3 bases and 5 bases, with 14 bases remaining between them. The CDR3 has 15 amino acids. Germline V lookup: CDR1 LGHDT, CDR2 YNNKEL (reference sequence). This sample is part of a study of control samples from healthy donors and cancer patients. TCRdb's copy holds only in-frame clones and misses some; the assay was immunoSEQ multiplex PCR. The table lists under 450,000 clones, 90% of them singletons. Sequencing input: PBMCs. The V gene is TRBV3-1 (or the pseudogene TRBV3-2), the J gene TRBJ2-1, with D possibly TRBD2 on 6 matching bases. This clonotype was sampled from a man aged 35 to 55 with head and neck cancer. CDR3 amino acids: CASSQGLPPNNEQFF. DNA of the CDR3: TGTGCCAGCAGCCAGGGACTCCCTCCGAACAATGAGCAGTTCTTC.